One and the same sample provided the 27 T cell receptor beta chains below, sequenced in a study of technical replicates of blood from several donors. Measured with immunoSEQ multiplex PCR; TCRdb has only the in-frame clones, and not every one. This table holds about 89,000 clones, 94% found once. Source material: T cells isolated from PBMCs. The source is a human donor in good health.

The CDR3 bases are TGTGCCAGCAGCGCCCGGGGGGAGCGCTCCTACAATGAGCAGTTCTTC. It specifies CASSARGERSYNEQFF. V and J are TRBV7-9 and TRBJ2-1; 7 positions match TRBD2. The V gene end was trimmed by 5 bases and the J gene end by 0 bases; junction bases not matched to a gene: 7. Germline CDR1 reads SEHNR; CDR2 reads FQNEAQ (reference sequence). There are 16 residues in the CDR3.

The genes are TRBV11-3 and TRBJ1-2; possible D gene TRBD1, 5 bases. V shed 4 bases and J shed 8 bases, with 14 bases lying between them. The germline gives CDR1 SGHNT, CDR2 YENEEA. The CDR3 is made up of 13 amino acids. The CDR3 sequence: CASSSQGGAGYTF. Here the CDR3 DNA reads TGTGCCAGCAGCTCCCAAGGAGGGGCCGGCTACACCTTC.

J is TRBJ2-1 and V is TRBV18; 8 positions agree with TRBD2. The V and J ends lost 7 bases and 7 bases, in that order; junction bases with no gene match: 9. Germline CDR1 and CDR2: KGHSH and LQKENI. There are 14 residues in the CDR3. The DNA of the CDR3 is TGTGCCAGCTTCAGGACCGGGACTAGGAATGAGCAGTTCTTC. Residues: CASFRTGTRNEQFF.

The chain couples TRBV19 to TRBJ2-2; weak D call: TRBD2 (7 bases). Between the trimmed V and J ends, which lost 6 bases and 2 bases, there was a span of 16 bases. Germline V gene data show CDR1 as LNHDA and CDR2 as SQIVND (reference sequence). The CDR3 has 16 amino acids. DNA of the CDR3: TGTGCCAGTAGGGGGAGGGCAGGGGCCAACACCGGGGAGCTGTTTTTT. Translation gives CASRGRAGANTGELFF.

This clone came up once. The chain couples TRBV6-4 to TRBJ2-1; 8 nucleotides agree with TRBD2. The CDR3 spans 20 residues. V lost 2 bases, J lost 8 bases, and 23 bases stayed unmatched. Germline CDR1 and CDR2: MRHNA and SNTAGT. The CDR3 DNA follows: TGTGCCAGCAGTGACACCGGGGGGGGAGTCAAAGGGACTGGGTTCCATGAGCAGTTCTTC. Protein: CASSDTGGGVKGTGFHEQFF.

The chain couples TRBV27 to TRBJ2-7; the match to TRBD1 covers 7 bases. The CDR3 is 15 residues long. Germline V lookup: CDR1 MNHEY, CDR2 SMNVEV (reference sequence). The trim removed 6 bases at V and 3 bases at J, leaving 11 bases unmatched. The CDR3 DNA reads TGTGCCAGCAGATTGAGACTCGGGGACAGCTACGAGCAGTACTTC. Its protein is CASRLRLGDSYEQYF.

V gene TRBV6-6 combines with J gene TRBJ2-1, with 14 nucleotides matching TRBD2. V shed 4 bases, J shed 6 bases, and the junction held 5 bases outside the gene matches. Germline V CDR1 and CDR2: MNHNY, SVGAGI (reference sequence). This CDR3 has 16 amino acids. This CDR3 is CASSSKTSGGANEQFF. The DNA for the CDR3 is TGTGCCAGCAGTTCAAAGACTAGCGGGGGGGCCAATGAGCAGTTCTTC.

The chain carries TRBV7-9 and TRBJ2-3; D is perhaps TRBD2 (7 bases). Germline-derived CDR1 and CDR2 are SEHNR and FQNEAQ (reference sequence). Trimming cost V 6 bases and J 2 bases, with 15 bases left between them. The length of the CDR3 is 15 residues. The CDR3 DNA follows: TGTGCCAGCAGGCGGGGCGGGGGCCCCACAGATACGCAGTATTTT. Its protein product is CASRRGGGPTDTQYF.

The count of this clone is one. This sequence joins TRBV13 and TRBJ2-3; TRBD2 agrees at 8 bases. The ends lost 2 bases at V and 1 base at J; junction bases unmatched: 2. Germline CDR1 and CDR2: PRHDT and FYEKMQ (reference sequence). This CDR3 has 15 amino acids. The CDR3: CASSLYGGGTDTQYF. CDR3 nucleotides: TGTGCCAGCAGCTTATACGGGGGGGGCACAGATACGCAGTATTTT.

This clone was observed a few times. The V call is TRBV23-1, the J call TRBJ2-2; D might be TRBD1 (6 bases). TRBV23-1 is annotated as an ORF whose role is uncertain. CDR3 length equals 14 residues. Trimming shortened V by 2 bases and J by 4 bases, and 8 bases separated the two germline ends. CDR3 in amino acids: CASSQGGGTGELFF. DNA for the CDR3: TGCGCCAGCAGTCAAGGGGGCGGCACCGGGGAGCTGTTTTTT.

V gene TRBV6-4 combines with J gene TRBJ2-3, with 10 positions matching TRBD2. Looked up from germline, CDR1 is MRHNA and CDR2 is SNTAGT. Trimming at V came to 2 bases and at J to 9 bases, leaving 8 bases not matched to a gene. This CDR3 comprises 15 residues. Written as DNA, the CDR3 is TGTGCCAGCAGTGACAGCGGGGGGGCAATAGGAACGCAGTATTTT. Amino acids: CASSDSGGAIGTQYF.

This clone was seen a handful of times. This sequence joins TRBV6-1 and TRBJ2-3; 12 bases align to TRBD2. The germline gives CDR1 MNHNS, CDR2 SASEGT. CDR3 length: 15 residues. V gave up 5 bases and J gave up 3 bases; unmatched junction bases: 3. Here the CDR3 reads CASSRTSGDTDTQYF. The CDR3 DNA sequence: TGTGCCAGCAGTCGGACTAGCGGGGATACAGATACGCAGTATTTT.

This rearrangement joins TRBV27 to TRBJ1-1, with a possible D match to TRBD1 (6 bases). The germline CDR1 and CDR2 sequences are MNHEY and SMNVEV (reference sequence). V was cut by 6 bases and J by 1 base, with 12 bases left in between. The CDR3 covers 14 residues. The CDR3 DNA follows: TGTGCCAGCAGCTTGCAGGGGACGAACACTGAAGCTTTCTTT. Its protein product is CASSLQGTNTEAFF.

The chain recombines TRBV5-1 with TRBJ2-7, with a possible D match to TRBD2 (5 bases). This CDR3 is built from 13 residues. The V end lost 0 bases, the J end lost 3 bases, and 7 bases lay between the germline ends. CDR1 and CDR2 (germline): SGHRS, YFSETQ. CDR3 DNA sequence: TGCGCCAGCAGCTTGGTTACTAGCTACGAGCAGTACTTC. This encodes CASSLVTSYEQYF. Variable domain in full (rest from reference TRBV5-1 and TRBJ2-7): KAGVTQTPRYLIKTRGQQVTLSCSPISGHRSVSWYQQTPGQGLQFLFEYFSETQRNKGNFPGRFSGRQFSNSRSEMNVSTLELGDSALYLCASSLVTSYEQYFGPGTRLTVT.

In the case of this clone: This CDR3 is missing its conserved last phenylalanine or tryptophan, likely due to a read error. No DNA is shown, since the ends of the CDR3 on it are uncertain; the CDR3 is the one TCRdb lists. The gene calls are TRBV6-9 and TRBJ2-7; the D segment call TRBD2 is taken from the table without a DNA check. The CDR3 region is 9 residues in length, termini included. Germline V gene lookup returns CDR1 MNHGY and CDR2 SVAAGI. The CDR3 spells CASREGGLR.

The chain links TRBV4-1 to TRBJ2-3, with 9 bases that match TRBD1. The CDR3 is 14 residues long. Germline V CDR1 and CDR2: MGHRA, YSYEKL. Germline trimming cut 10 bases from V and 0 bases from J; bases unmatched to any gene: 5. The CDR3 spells CATDRGRSTDTQYF. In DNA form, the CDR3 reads TGCGCCACAGACAGGGGGAGAAGCACAGATACGCAGTATTTT.

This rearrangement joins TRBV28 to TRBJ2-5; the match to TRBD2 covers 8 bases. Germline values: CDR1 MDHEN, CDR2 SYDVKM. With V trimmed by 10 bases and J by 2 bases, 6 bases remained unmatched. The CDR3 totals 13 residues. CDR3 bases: TGTGCCATTAACGGGGGGGAGCAAGAGACCCAGTACTTC. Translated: CAINGGEQETQYF.

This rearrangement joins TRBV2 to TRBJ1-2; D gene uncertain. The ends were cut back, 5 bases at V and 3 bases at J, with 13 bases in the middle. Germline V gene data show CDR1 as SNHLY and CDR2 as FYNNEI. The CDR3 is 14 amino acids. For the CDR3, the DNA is TGTGCCAGCAGTCTGTCGGGAGGACACTATGGCTACACCTTC. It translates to CASSLSGGHYGYTF.

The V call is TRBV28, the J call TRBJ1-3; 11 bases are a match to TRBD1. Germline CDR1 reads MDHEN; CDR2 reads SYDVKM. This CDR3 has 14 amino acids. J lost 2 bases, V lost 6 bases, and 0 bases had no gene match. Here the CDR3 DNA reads TGTGCCAGCAGGGGACAGGGGGCTGGAAACACCATATATTTT. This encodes CASRGQGAGNTIYF.

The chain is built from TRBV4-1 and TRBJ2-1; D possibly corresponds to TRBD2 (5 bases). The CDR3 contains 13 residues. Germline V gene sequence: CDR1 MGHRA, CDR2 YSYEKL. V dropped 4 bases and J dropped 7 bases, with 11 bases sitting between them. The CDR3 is CASSPPSQNEQFF. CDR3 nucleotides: TGCGCCAGCAGCCCCCCTAGCCAAAATGAGCAGTTCTTC.

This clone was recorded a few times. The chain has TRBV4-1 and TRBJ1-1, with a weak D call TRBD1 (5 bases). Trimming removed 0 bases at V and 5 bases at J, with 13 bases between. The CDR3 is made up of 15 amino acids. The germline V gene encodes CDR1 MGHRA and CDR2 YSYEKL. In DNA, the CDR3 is TGCGCCAGCAGCCAAGATCGGGGGGGTCGGACTGAAGCTTTCTTT. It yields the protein CASSQDRGGRTEAFF.

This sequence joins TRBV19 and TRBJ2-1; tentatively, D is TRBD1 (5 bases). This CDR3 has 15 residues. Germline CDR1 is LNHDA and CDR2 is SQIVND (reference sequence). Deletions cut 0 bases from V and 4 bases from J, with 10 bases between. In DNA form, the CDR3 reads TGTGCCAGTAGTATAGAGCACAGGAATTACAATGAGCAGTTCTTC. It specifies CASSIEHRNYNEQFF.

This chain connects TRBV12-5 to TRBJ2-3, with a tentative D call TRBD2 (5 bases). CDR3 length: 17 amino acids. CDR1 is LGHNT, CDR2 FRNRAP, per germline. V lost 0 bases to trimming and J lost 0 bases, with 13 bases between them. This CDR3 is CASGLVLGAESTDTQYF. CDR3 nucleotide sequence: TGTGCTAGTGGTTTGGTACTTGGAGCGGAGAGCACAGATACGCAGTATTTT.

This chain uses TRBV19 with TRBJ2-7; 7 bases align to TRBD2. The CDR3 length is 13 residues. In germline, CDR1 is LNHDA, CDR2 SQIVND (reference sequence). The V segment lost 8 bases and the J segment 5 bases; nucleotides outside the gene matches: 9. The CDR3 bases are TGTGCCAGTGCAAAAGTAGCGGGCCACGAGCAGTACTTC. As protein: CASAKVAGHEQYF.

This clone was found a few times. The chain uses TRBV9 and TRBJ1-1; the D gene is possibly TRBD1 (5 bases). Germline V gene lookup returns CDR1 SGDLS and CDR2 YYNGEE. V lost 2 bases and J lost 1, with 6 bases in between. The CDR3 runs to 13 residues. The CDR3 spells CASSVDRNTEAFF. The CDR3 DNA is TGTGCCAGCAGCGTCGACAGGAACACTGAAGCTTTCTTT.

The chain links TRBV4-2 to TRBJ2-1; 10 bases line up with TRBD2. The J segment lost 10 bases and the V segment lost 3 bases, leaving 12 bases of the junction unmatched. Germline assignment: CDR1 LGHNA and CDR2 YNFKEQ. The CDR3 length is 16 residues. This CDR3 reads CASSQELAGRDGEQFF. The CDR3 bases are TGTGCCAGCAGCCAGGAACTAGCGGGGAGAGATGGGGAGCAGTTCTTC.

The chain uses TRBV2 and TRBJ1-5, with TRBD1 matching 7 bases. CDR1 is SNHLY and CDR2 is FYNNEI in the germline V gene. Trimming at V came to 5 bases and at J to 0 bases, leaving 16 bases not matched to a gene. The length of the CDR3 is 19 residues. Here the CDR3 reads CASSQWARTGVNSNQPQHF. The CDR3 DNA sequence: TGTGCCAGCAGTCAATGGGCCAGGACAGGCGTGAATAGCAATCAGCCCCAGCATTTT. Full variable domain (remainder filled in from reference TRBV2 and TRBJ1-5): EPEVTQTPSHQVTQMGQEVILRCVPISNHLYFYWYRQILGQKVEFLVSFYNNEISEKSEIFDDQFSVERPDGSNFTLKIRSTKLEDSAMYFCASSQWARTGVNSNQPQHFGDGTRLSIL.